These 26 T cell receptor beta chains were sequenced from one sample in a study of blood T cell repertoires in COVID-19. Produced via immunoSEQ multiplex PCR; TCRdb's table is partial and in-frame only. This sample has some 110,000 clones, with 70% to 90% found just once. The sequenced material came from peripheral blood. Source of these receptors: a man between 65 and 85 years old who had recovered from COVID-19.

The rearrangement uses TRBV5-6 and TRBJ2-7, with D tentatively TRBD1 (6 bases). The germline V gene has CDR1 SGHDT and CDR2 YYEEEE. The CDR3 consists of 14 residues. Trimming cost V 2 bases and J 0 bases, with 9 bases left between them. CDR3 DNA sequence: TGTGCCAGCAGCTTCGACAGGCTCTCCTACGAGCAGTACTTC. Translation gives CASSFDRLSYEQYF.

The rearrangement uses TRBV7-6 and TRBJ2-3; D is possibly TRBD2 (5 bases). The V end was cut by 1 base, the J end by 0 bases, with 11 bases between. Looked up from germline, CDR1 is SGHVS and CDR2 is FNYEAQ. This CDR3 comprises 16 residues. The CDR3 DNA reads as TGTGCCAGCAGCTTAGGGAGTCCGGGGAGCACAGATACGCAGTATTTT. This codes for CASSLGSPGSTDTQYF.

The chain links TRBV28 to TRBJ1-1, with D possibly being TRBD1 (5 bases). Deletions cut 5 bases from V and 3 bases from J, with 13 bases between. This CDR3 region has 14 residues. Germline lookup yields CDR1 MDHEN and CDR2 SYDVKM. CDR3 nucleotides: TGTGCCAGCAGTCCTGGGGCGGGAGACACTGAAGCTTTCTTT. Amino acids: CASSPGAGDTEAFF.

The chain joins TRBV3-1 (or the pseudogene TRBV3-2) to TRBJ1-6; D perhaps matches TRBD1 (5 bases). Trimming left V 5 bases short and J 4 bases short, with 9 bases between. This CDR3 is 14 amino acids long. Germline V CDR1 and CDR2: LGHDT, YNNKEL (reference sequence). CDR3 sequence (DNA): TGTGCCAGCAGCAAGGCAGGGTATAATTCACCCCTCCACTTT. Residues: CASSKAGYNSPLHF.

The rearrangement links TRBV6-5 to TRBJ1-1; the D is unclear. The CDR3 consists of 10 residues. V shed 6 bases and J shed 11 bases, with 10 bases lying between them. The germline V gene has CDR1 MNHEY and CDR2 SVGAGI. The CDR3 spells CASREKRAFF. The CDR3 nucleotides are TGTGCCAGCAGGGAGAAGAGGGCTTTCTTT.

This clone was seen only once. The chain has TRBV6-6 and TRBJ2-7, with 8 bases matching TRBD1. CDR3 size: 16 residues. The germline CDR1 and CDR2 sequences are MNHNY and SVGAGI (reference sequence). The trim removed 2 bases at V and 1 base at J, leaving 7 bases unmatched. This CDR3 reads CASSYAGGSFSYEQYF. The DNA for the CDR3 is TGTGCCAGCAGTTACGCAGGGGGCAGTTTTTCCTACGAGCAGTACTTC.

The chain uses TRBV18 and TRBJ1-1; TRBD1 might be the D (5 bases). This CDR3 contains 17 residues. Trimming pared 2 bases from V and 4 bases from J, leaving 20 bases between. Germline V lookup: CDR1 KGHSH, CDR2 LQKENI. CDR3 DNA sequence: TGTGCCAGCTCACCATCCTGGGGCGAAGGATCGGGCACTGAAGCTTTCTTT. It specifies CASSPSWGEGSGTEAFF.

The genes are TRBV7-2 and TRBJ1-6, with 8 positions matching TRBD1. The CDR3 spans 15 residues. Trimming at V came to 5 bases and at J to 9 bases, leaving 9 bases not matched to a gene. Per the germline V gene, CDR1 is SGHTA and CDR2 is FQGNSA. CDR3 sequence: CASSKQTGGGSPLHF. DNA of the CDR3: TGTGCCAGCAGCAAACAAACAGGGGGAGGTTCACCCCTCCACTTT.

The chain has TRBV6-2 or TRBV6-3 and TRBJ2-1; no reliable D call. V was cut by 7 bases and J by 9 bases, with 16 bases left in between. Germline CDR1 reads MNHEY; CDR2 reads SVGEGT. The CDR3 length is 13 residues. CDR3 nucleotides: TGTGCCAGCACCCCGCGGATCGGCAGTGAGCAGTTCTTC. Translated: CASTPRIGSEQFF.

This chain uses TRBV2 with TRBJ2-5; unclear D gene. V dropped 6 bases and J dropped 9 bases, with 20 bases sitting between them. This CDR3 has 14 amino acids. Germline V gene sequence: CDR1 SNHLY, CDR2 FYNNEI. The CDR3 bases are TGTGCCAGCAGGAGAGCAACGGATTTTGAGGCCCAGTACTTC. It encodes CASRRATDFEAQYF.

In its sample, this clone was seen a few times. The gene calls are TRBV2 and TRBJ1-5; the match to TRBD1 covers 7 bases. The CDR3 consists of 14 residues. After removal of 6 bases from V and 0 bases from J, the junction contained 2 bases not matched to a gene. CDR1 and CDR2 (germline): SNHLY, FYNNEI. Here the CDR3 reads CASRQGLSNQPQHF. The CDR3 nucleotides read TGTGCCAGCAGACAGGGGCTTAGCAATCAGCCCCAGCATTTT.

The chain has TRBV2 and TRBJ1-5; D possibly corresponds to TRBD1 (5 bases). The CDR3 is 17 residues long. V lost 8 bases, J lost 0 bases, and 20 bases lay in between. Germline V gene lookup returns CDR1 SNHLY and CDR2 FYNNEI. Here the CDR3 DNA reads TGTGCCAGCGGCCCAGTCGGGACTGATTATAGCAATCAGCCCCAGCATTTT. This translates into CASGPVGTDYSNQPQHF.

V is TRBV11-3 and J is TRBJ2-3; 15 nucleotides agree with TRBD2. The CDR3 has 16 amino acids. The trim removed 4 bases at V and 6 bases at J, leaving 5 bases unmatched. Looked up from germline, CDR1 is SGHNT and CDR2 is YENEEA. The CDR3 sequence is CASSSGLAGGSDTQYF. In nucleotides, the CDR3 is TGTGCCAGCAGCTCCGGACTAGCGGGGGGGTCGGATACGCAGTATTTT.

The CDR3 sequence: CATSRVPRRVTEAFF. The CDR3 nucleotides read TGTGCCACCAGCAGAGTCCCCCGGAGGGTGACTGAAGCTTTCTTT. The chain employs TRBV15 and TRBJ1-1; D remains unclear. CDR1 LNHNV and CDR2 YYDKDF come from the germline V gene (reference sequence). This CDR3 region has 15 residues. Trimming took off 1 base at V and 5 bases at J, with 14 bases between the two ends.

This chain uses TRBV2 with TRBJ2-2, with TRBD2 matching 10 bases. Germline values: CDR1 SNHLY, CDR2 FYNNEI. V shed 6 bases, J shed 6 bases, and the junction held 4 bases outside the gene matches. The CDR3 is 14 amino acids. DNA of the CDR3: TGTGCCAGCAGGGTTAGCGGGGGGCCCGGGGAGCTGTTTTTT. Translation gives CASRVSGGPGELFF.

The chain couples TRBV11-3 to TRBJ2-5; TRBD1 matches at 7 bases. Germline V gene lookup returns CDR1 SGHNT and CDR2 YENEEA. The CDR3 length is 15 residues. V lost 3 bases to trimming and J lost 4 bases; unmatched junction nucleotides: 8. The CDR3 reads CASSFGRGTGETQYF. In DNA form, the CDR3 reads TGTGCCAGCAGCTTTGGCAGGGGGACGGGAGAGACCCAGTACTTC. The complete variable domain, with remaining parts taken from reference TRBV11-3 and TRBJ2-5, reads EAGVVQSPRYKIIEKKQPVAFWCNPISGHNTLYWYLQNLGQGPELLIRYENEEAVDDSQLPKDRFSAERLKGVDSTLKIQPAELGDSAVYLCASSFGRGTGETQYFGPGTRLLVL.

This clone was counted once. The V and J genes are TRBV28 and TRBJ2-5, with 9 bases identical to TRBD2. V lost 4 bases and J lost 4; bases outside the gene matches: 4. This CDR3 has 14 amino acids. Per the germline V gene, CDR1 is MDHEN and CDR2 is SYDVKM. CDR3 nucleotide sequence: TGTGCCAGCAGTTCCCCGACTAGCGGAGAGACCCAGTACTTC. This gives the protein CASSSPTSGETQYF.

V is TRBV3-1 (or the pseudogene TRBV3-2) and J is TRBJ2-1, with TRBD2 identical over 13 bases. This CDR3 spans 17 amino acids. Trimming at V came to 4 bases and at J to 5 bases, leaving 8 bases not matched to a gene. Germline-derived CDR1 and CDR2 are LGHDT and YNNKEL (reference sequence). The CDR3: CASSRIGLAGDNNEQFF. The CDR3 region has the DNA TGTGCCAGCAGCCGTATCGGACTAGCGGGGGATAACAATGAGCAGTTCTTC.

The chain couples TRBV5-3 to TRBJ2-2, with 9 positions matching TRBD1. TRBV5-3 is placed among ORFs of uncertain function. After removal of 9 bases from V and 3 bases from J, the junction contained 3 bases not matched to a gene. The CDR3 is 13 residues long. The CDR3 sequence is CATDRGDTGELFF. As DNA, the CDR3 is TGTGCCACTGACAGGGGGGACACCGGGGAGCTGTTTTTT.

The V call is TRBV19, the J call TRBJ1-5, with TRBD1 matching over 7 bases. The CDR3 extends over 17 amino acids. Trimming at V came to 9 bases and at J to 7 bases, leaving 21 bases not matched to a gene. The V gene's germline CDR1 is LNHDA and CDR2 SQIVND (reference sequence). In DNA form, the CDR3 reads TGTGCCAGACCAATATCCTGGGGACAGTTAACGGGGCAGCCCCAGCATTTT. Its translation is CARPISWGQLTGQPQHF. The full variable domain, rest sourced from reference TRBV19 and TRBJ1-5, is DGGITQSPKYLFRKEGQNVTLSCEQNLNHDAMYWYRQDPGQGLRLIYYSQIVNDFQKGDIAEGYSVSREKKESFPLTVTSAQKNPTAFYLCARPISWGQLTGQPQHFGDGTRLSIL.

This chain links TRBV7-2 with TRBJ2-3, with TRBD2 matching over 8 bases. V gave up 2 bases and J gave up 0 bases; unmatched junction bases: 4. This CDR3 spans 16 amino acids. The germline gives CDR1 SGHTA, CDR2 FQGNSA. The CDR3 loop is CASSLWTSFSTDTQYF. CDR3 nucleotide sequence: TGTGCCAGCAGCTTATGGACTAGCTTTAGCACAGATACGCAGTATTTT.

This rearrangement joins TRBV20-1 to TRBJ2-1, with TRBD2 matching 7 bases. The V and J ends lost 3 bases and 8 bases, in that order; junction bases with no gene match: 4. Germline loops: CDR1 DFQATT, CDR2 SNEGSKA (reference sequence). The CDR3 consists of 12 residues. CDR3 DNA sequence: TGCAGTGCTAGTTCAGCGGGATATGAGCAGTTCTTC. This encodes CSASSAGYEQFF.

Written as DNA, the CDR3 is TGTGCCAGCAGTATCACAGGGACTATTGAAGCTTTCTTT. It codes for CASSITGTIEAFF. The V gene is TRBV12-3 or TRBV12-4, the J gene TRBJ1-1; D may be TRBD1 (6 bases). The CDR3 loop spans 13 amino acids. Between the trimmed V and J ends, which lost 5 bases and 7 bases, there was a span of 14 bases.

The rearrangement joins TRBV2 to TRBJ1-5; maybe TRBD1 (5 bases). The CDR3 length is 13 residues. Trimming took off 8 bases at V and 5 bases at J, with 13 bases between the two ends. Germline V gene sequence: CDR1 SNHLY, CDR2 FYNNEI. For the CDR3, the DNA is TGTGCCAGCTGCGGGGGACCTTATCAGCCCCAGCATTTT. Amino acid sequence: CASCGGPYQPQHF.

This chain links TRBV19 with TRBJ2-2, with D possibly matching TRBD2 (6 bases). Germline CDR1 and CDR2: LNHDA and SQIVND (reference sequence). CDR3 length: 15 residues. Trimming took off 2 bases at V and 4 bases at J, with 11 bases between the two ends. The CDR3 loop is CASSIHRESTGELFF. The CDR3 DNA reads TGTGCCAGTAGTATACACCGGGAGAGCACCGGGGAGCTGTTTTTT.

The chain recombines TRBV5-3 with TRBJ1-4; D may be TRBD1 (5 bases). TRBV5-3 is identified as an open reading frame with a role that is uncertain. This CDR3 spans 16 amino acids. Deletions cut 0 bases from V and 3 bases from J, with 12 bases between. The CDR3 region is CARSLVLGGSNEKLFF. The CDR3 DNA reads TGTGCCAGAAGCTTGGTATTGGGGGGATCTAATGAAAAACTGTTTTTT.